This TCR beta chain is from a study of Ad26.COV2.S vaccination and SARS-CoV-2 variants. Looking at the study overall: Donor got 5x10^10 or 1x10^11 viral particles of Ad26.COV2.S. Study-wide results and caveats: Individuals receiving vaccine had higher spike-specific TCR breadth than placebo recipients did.

Trimming removed 4 bases from V and 4 bases from J, with 14 bases in between. Germline V gene sequence: CDR1 SGHNT, CDR2 YYREEE (reference sequence). The CDR3 has 14 amino acids. Only in-frame clones appear in the TCRdb table, and some are missing; sequencing was by immunoSEQ multiplex PCR. Of some 390,000 clones listed, about 91% are singletons. In the case of this clone: Its antigen is still unknown.

Treatment noted: roughly 18 received Ad26.COV2.S at low or high dose, single or two shots; about 5 received placebo; per-sample allocation not given. Day 63 after the first injection of vaccine or placebo was the sampling time. This receptor was taken from a person between 18 and 60 years old who received the Ad26.COV2.S COVID-19 vaccine or a placebo. This chain uses TRBV5-4 with TRBJ2-5; D tentatively fits TRBD1 or TRBD2 (5 bases each). The sample was peripheral blood, taken in a trial of Ad26.COV2.S vaccine versus placebo. The CDR3 loop reads CASSVAGQGETQYF. The CDR3 DNA is TGTGCCAGCAGCGTTGCGGGCCAGGGAGAGACCCAGTACTTC.